This record covers a single T cell receptor beta chain. This clone has a handful of counts. The target of this receptor is not known. Base qualities are not at hand, and no much larger clone is one base apart. The data stem from a study of blood T cell repertoires in COVID-19 (dated by TCRdb to about 2020). For the study in its entirety: Samples covering the acute and convalescent phases of COVID-19 were provided by collaborators in the United States, Italy and Spain. Sample metadata almost always included a de-identified subject ID, COVID-19 status, age in years and sex. The prospective study material was composed of cDNA or gDNA derived from T cells, B-cell-depleted T cells, or PBMCs. Samples came from the ongoing ImmuneRACE study (first 160 participants) plus 1,254 subjects from 6 global collaborators. The repertoires were made available in a free public database intended to serve as a resource for research on the immune response to SARS-CoV-2. The dataset comprised deeply sampled blood TCRbeta repertoires from subjects exposed to, actively infected with, or recovered from COVID-19. Where available, HLA class I and class II types were obtained from metadata supplied by the sample provider rather than from assay-based typing.

Broader findings and caveats from the paper: The quantity of clinical and demographic metadata differed by source and by participant and was supplied without curation.

The collaborating institutions used their own protocols to collect whole blood in K2EDTA tubes. For TCRbeta analysis, collaborators shipped samples in one of three forms: frozen whole blood, isolated PBMCs, or DNA extracted from either of those sample types. TCRbeta CDR3 regions were amplified from genomic DNA using the immunoSEQ Assay, a bias-controlled multiplex PCR. The study's processing was this. Nucleated cell counts per sample were estimated from amplification of reference gene primers within the assay. To quantify the absolute abundance of each unique TCRbeta CDR3 rearrangement, sequence reads were collapsed and filtered. For each sample, productive Simpson clonality was calculated by taking the square root of Simpson's diversity index across productive rearrangements. Here the immuneACCESS table is served through TCRdb, limited to in-frame sequences with V and J called. Missing clones are a known gap in these copies; in checked studies unresolved V genes cover under half, and the rest lacks a known reason. From that table come the V and J calls and clone size; the DNA was used to work out D and trimming. Here the sample has 80,000 to 100,000 clones; roughly 80% occur a single time. Of the sample, about 4% is held by the ten largest clones.

Material for sequencing was peripheral blood. This receptor was taken from a man aged 55 to 70 with acute or convalescent COVID-19.

This receptor carries the CDR3 CASSLGGRGEQYF. DNA sequence: TGTGCCAGCAGCTTAGGGGGGAGGGGCGAGCAGTACTTC. The chain links TRBV7-2 with TRBJ2-7; TRBD2 fits 7 bases in the junction. From cysteine to phenylalanine, the CDR3 is 13 amino acids long. Left in the record is the CDR3 DNA by itself, 39 bases read in frame from the first base. V is cut back by 1 base and J by 6 bases, with 3 bases in the junction unmatched. Sequences SGHTA (CDR1) and FQGNSA (CDR2) are obtained from the germline V gene.